A single sample gave rise to the 31 T cell receptor beta chains below, sequenced in a study of post-analysis software for immune sequencing data. cDNA libraries of TCR beta carried unique molecular identifiers. MiXCR was run by TCRdb on the PCR reads, yielding one entry per CDR3 protein. The data contain 150,000 to 200,000 distinct CDR3 sequences, approximately 28% of them singletons. Study-wide findings and caveats: The five TRBV segments detected at higher frequency in patients than in controls included TRBV5-6, TRBV5-1 and TRBV20-1.

These receptors have no known antigen. Sequenced: blood. These TCRs come from a girl between 5 and 17 years old with multiple sclerosis.

In its sample, this clonotype was seen many times. The chain carries TRBV10-2 and TRBJ2-5; no definite D call. With 3 bases removed from V and 6 bases from J, the gap between germline ends came to 5 bases. The germline V gene encodes CDR1 WSHSY and CDR2 SAAADI. The length of the CDR3 is 11 residues. CDR3 region: CASSDVQTQYF. CDR3 DNA sequence: TGCGCCAGCAGTGACGTACAGACCCAGTACTTC.

The gene calls are TRBV9 and TRBJ2-3; D remains ambiguous. The CDR3 runs to 14 residues. Germline CDR1 reads SGDLS; CDR2 reads YYNGEE. The V and J ends lost 0 bases and 2 bases respectively, with 7 bases between them. The CDR3 DNA sequence: TGTGCCAGCAGCGTAGATAGAGACACAGATACGCAGTATTTT. The encoded protein is CASSVDRDTDTQYF.

This clonotype was seen a handful of times. This chain links TRBV20-1 with TRBJ1-3; D gene uncertain. V lost 3 bases to trimming and J lost 4 bases, with 13 bases between them. This CDR3 has 14 amino acids. Germline loops: CDR1 DFQATT, CDR2 SNEGSKA (reference sequence). In nucleotides, the CDR3 is TGCAGTGCTAGGCCCGGGGTCGCGGGAAACACCATATATTTT. Translated, it gives CSARPGVAGNTIYF.

As for this clonotype: This may be a read error: a much more frequent sequence differs by one nucleotide. The genes are TRBV15 and TRBJ2-5, with D perhaps TRBD2 (6 bases). The CDR3 length is 14 residues. V lost 4 bases and J 5 bases, leaving 14 bases between the germline ends. Germline values: CDR1 LNHNV, CDR2 YYDKDF (reference sequence). The CDR3 spells CATSTTSTRETQYF. The CDR3 region has the DNA TGTGCCACCAGCACAACTAGCACACGGGAGACCCAGTACTTC.

This clonotype was found many times. CDR3 sequence reads: CATRGTGGLGETQYF. The CDR3 bases are TGTGCCACCCGCGGGACAGGGGGACTTGGGGAGACCCAGTACTTC. The rearrangement uses TRBV6-6 and TRBJ2-5, with TRBD1 identical over 11 bases. With V trimmed by 10 bases and J by 5 bases, 12 bases remained unmatched. This CDR3 contains 15 residues. The germline V gene encodes CDR1 MNHNY and CDR2 SVGAGI (reference sequence).

In this sample, this clonotype turned up a few times. The rearrangement joins TRBV28 to TRBJ2-3; TRBD2 is a possible D gene (7 bases). The CDR3 is 15 amino acids. Germline V gene sequence: CDR1 MDHEN, CDR2 SYDVKM. The V and J ends lost 2 bases and 3 bases respectively, with 12 bases between them. The CDR3 coding sequence is TGTGCCAGCAGTTTAGCGGGGGCGGGTACAGATACGCAGTATTTT. Its translation is CASSLAGAGTDTQYF.

This clonotype was detected ten times or more. The chain couples TRBV7-9 to TRBJ2-7, with D unresolved. Germline lookup yields CDR1 SEHNR and CDR2 FQNEAQ (reference sequence). V lost 5 bases to trimming and J lost 4 bases, with 18 bases between them. There are 15 residues in the CDR3. CDR3 nucleotides: TGTGCCAGCAGCGATTCTTGGCGGTTACCTTACGAGCAGTACTTC. It yields the protein CASSDSWRLPYEQYF.

The chain recombines TRBV28 with TRBJ2-5; 9 bases match TRBD2. Germline V lookup: CDR1 MDHEN, CDR2 SYDVKM. This CDR3 contains 15 residues. Trimming cost V 6 bases and J 5 bases; bases outside gene matches: 10. CDR3 sequence (DNA): TGTGCCAGCAGCCCCATGCTAGCGGGGACTGAGACCCAGTACTTC. It is translated as CASSPMLAGTETQYF.

This clonotype has only a few counts. The chain joins TRBV20-1 to TRBJ2-7; D possibly corresponds to TRBD2 (6 bases). Per germline, CDR1 DFQATT and CDR2 SNEGSKA (reference sequence). The CDR3 runs 11 residues. The CDR3 region has the DNA TGCGTAGCGGAAGCCACCTACGAGCAGTACTTC. This encodes CVAEATYEQYF.

This clonotype was counted a few times. This sequence joins TRBV7-6 and TRBJ1-1; unclear D gene. V was trimmed by 1 base and J by 10 bases, leaving 4 bases between them. CDR1 and CDR2 (germline): SGHVS, FNYEAQ. This CDR3 comprises 10 residues. The CDR3 region has the DNA TGTGCCAGCAGCTTAGAAGGAGCTTTCTTT. The encoded protein is CASSLEGAFF.

This clonotype was counted ten times or more. The rearrangement links TRBV4-1 to TRBJ1-2; D remains ambiguous. The CDR3 has 17 amino acids. The germline gives CDR1 MGHRA, CDR2 YSYEKL. With 0 bases removed from V and 5 bases from J, the gap between germline ends came to 19 bases. In nucleotides, the CDR3 is TGCGCCAGCAGCCAAGATGGATCGGCAGATCGGTCGTATGGCTACACCTTC. Its protein is CASSQDGSADRSYGYTF.

Worth noting for this clonotype: A much larger clone lies one base from this, so it may be a read error. The gene calls are TRBV5-1 and TRBJ2-4; TRBD1 matches 8 bases. TRBJ2-7 matches the DNA end more closely, so the J call is doubtful. The CDR3 is 14 residues long. Germline V gives CDR1 SGHRS, CDR2 YFSETQ. This CDR3 is CASRNRDRTCEQYF. In DNA, the CDR3 is TGCGCCAGCAGAAACCGGGACAGGACCTGCGAGCAGTACTTC.

V is TRBV14 and J is TRBJ2-1; tentatively, D is TRBD1 (5 bases). V was cut by 0 bases and J by 1 base, with 10 bases left in between. Germline values: CDR1 SGHDN, CDR2 FVKESK. The CDR3 totals 16 residues. The CDR3 DNA reads as TGTGCCAGCAGCCAAGATTCCTACAGGTCCTACAATGAGCAGTTCTTC. Its translation: CASSQDSYRSYNEQFF.

This clonotype appeared a single time. The genes are TRBV6-1 and TRBJ2-5, with TRBD2 as a possible D gene (6 bases). The J call may be wrong; the DNA end is better matched by TRBJ2-7. Germline V gene sequence: CDR1 MNHNS, CDR2 SASEGT. This CDR3 comprises 14 residues. CDR3 nucleotide sequence: TGTGCCAGCAGTGAAAATCTGGGGGGCTACGAGCAGTACTTC. It specifies CASSENLGGYEQYF.

The chain couples TRBV10-2 to TRBJ1-3, with 9 bases that match TRBD1. Germline CDR1 and CDR2: WSHSY and SAAADI. The CDR3 is 16 residues long. V shed 6 bases and J 4 bases; nucleotides not matched to a gene: 10. CDR3 loop: CASRRGTGLIGNTIYF. CDR3 sequence (DNA): TGCGCCAGCAGAAGAGGGACAGGGCTTATCGGAAACACCATATATTTT.

This clonotype was observed a few times. The chain uses TRBV5-1 and TRBJ2-7, with 10 bases matching TRBD2. V was pared by 4 bases and J by 0 bases, with 4 bases of the junction left unmatched. The CDR3 runs to 15 residues. Germline V CDR1 and CDR2: SGHRS, YFSETQ. The CDR3 sequence: CASSVLAGTSYEQYF. As DNA, the CDR3 is TGCGCCAGCAGCGTACTAGCGGGAACCTCCTACGAGCAGTACTTC.

The rearrangement links TRBV27 to TRBJ2-1; D call uncertain. Germline CDR1 is MNHEY and CDR2 is SMNVEV (reference sequence). This CDR3 is 11 amino acids long. Trimming pared 4 bases from V and 9 bases from J, leaving 7 bases between. The CDR3 sequence is CASSSSGEQFF. CDR3 coding DNA: TGTGCCAGCAGTTCCTCCGGTGAGCAGTTCTTC.

The chain recombines TRBV3-1 with TRBJ2-3, with D hard to call. The CDR3 has 11 residues. Per germline, CDR1 LGHDT and CDR2 YNNKEL (reference sequence). The germline V and J ends were trimmed by 6 bases and 5 bases, with 6 bases remaining between them. CDR3 loop: CASRERDTQYF. Written as DNA, the CDR3 is TGTGCCAGCAGGGAACGAGATACGCAGTATTTT.

The chain recombines TRBV7-2 with TRBJ1-3; no clear D. CDR1 and CDR2 (germline): SGHTA, FQGNSA. V lost 0 bases to trimming and J lost 1 base, with 10 bases between them. The CDR3 extends over 16 amino acids. The CDR3 loop reads CASSLAFRASGNTIYF. The CDR3 DNA follows: TGTGCCAGCAGCTTAGCATTTCGGGCTTCTGGAAACACCATATATTTT.

V usage is TRBV7-2 and J usage is TRBJ2-3; tentative D call: TRBD2 (6 bases). CDR1 and CDR2 from the germline V gene are SGHTA and FQGNSA. The CDR3 spans 15 residues. With 5 bases removed from V and 2 bases from J, the gap between germline ends came to 14 bases. The CDR3 DNA reads TGTGCCAGCAGCCCTCCGGAGCGGGTCACAGATACGCAGTATTTT. Protein product: CASSPPERVTDTQYF.

Worth noting for this clonotype: This may be a read error: a much more frequent sequence differs by one nucleotide. The chain joins TRBV6-6 to TRBJ2-5; tentatively, D is TRBD1 (5 bases). Per germline, CDR1 MNHNY and CDR2 SVGAGI (reference sequence). The CDR3 is 15 amino acids. Written as DNA, the CDR3 is TGTGCCGGCAGCTCCGGGCCCTTAAGGGGAGAGACCCAGTACTTC. Translated: CAGSSGPLRGETQYF.

This clonotype turned up a few times. The rearrangement joins TRBV11-2 to TRBJ2-2; D not certain. The V gene's germline CDR1 is SGHAT and CDR2 FQNNGV. The V end was cut by 4 bases, the J end by 5 bases, with 14 bases between. The CDR3 is 15 residues long. CDR3 protein: CASSSHIGGTGELFF. The CDR3 bases are TGTGCCAGCAGCTCTCACATAGGTGGGACCGGGGAGCTGTTTTTT.

Turning to this clonotype: At one boundary the junction diverges from the germline segment, which might be a read error. The chain carries TRBV7-9 and TRBJ1-1, with TRBD1 matching over 8 bases. Germline CDR1 and CDR2: SEHNR and FQNEAQ (reference sequence). This CDR3 is built from 14 residues. The CDR3 nucleotides read TGTGCCAGCAGCTTATTACAGGGGGGCACTGGAGCTTTCTTT. It encodes CASSLLQGGTGAFF.

Worth noting for this clonotype: Lacking the conserved final phenylalanine or tryptophan, this CDR3 likely reflects a read error. It is unclear where the CDR3 begins or ends on the DNA, so no DNA is shown, and the CDR3 is as TCRdb lists it. The chain is built from TRBV12-3 or TRBV12-4 and TRBJ2-1; TRBD1, the table's D call, lacks a check against the DNA. The CDR3 is 16 residues long, counting both termini. This CDR3 is CASSLIGGMGGYTFGS.

This clonotype was seen repeatedly, ten times or more. The chain joins TRBV10-1 to TRBJ2-7; 8 positions agree with TRBD2. Germline CDR1 reads WNHNN; CDR2 reads SYGVQD (reference sequence). V shed 2 bases and J 5 bases; nucleotides not matched to a gene: 5. The CDR3 consists of 14 residues. CDR3 coding DNA: TGCGCCAGCAGTGAGGGAGCGGGAGTAAACGAGCAGTACTTC. It is translated as CASSEGAGVNEQYF.

This clonotype has a count of ten or more. This chain uses TRBV5-1 with TRBJ1-2; possibly TRBD1 for D (6 bases). V was shortened by 4 bases and J by 8 bases, with 15 bases between the two germline ends. The germline gives CDR1 SGHRS, CDR2 YFSETQ. This CDR3 contains 13 residues. CDR3 sequence: CASSDQTGWGYTF. The CDR3 DNA sequence: TGCGCCAGCAGCGACCAGACAGGATGGGGCTACACCTTC.

This chain joins TRBV20-1 and TRBJ2-7; D is perhaps TRBD1 or TRBD2 (5 bases each). The closer fit of TRBJ2-5 to the DNA end suggests the J call may be wrong. Germline-derived CDR1 and CDR2 are DFQATT and SNEGSKA (reference sequence). The CDR3 totals 15 residues. The CDR3 DNA is TGCAGTGCTAGCCCCGGTTTCGGGGCGGAGGAGACCCAGTACTTC. Protein: CSASPGFGAEETQYF.

On this clonotype: A much larger clonotype is one base distant, so this may be a read error. The V and J genes are TRBV12-3 or TRBV12-4 and TRBJ2-3, with 9 bases that match TRBD2. The CDR3 has 15 amino acids. CDR3 region: CASSEREVFADTEYF. DNA for the CDR3: TGTGCCAGCAGTGAGCGGGAGGTGTTCGCAGATACGGAGTATTTT.

This clonotype occurred a few times. This rearrangement joins TRBV30 to TRBJ2-2, with a weak D call TRBD2 (6 bases). The ends were cut back, 3 bases at V and 0 bases at J, with 8 bases in the middle. The germline V gene has CDR1 GTSNPN and CDR2 SVGIG (reference sequence). There are 14 residues in the CDR3. CDR3 coding DNA: TGTGCCTGGAGGGGGGGAACGAACACCGGGGAGCTGTTTTTT. This codes for CAWRGGTNTGELFF.

On this clonotype: The junction and the germline gene differ at one end; a read error may be behind it. V usage is TRBV14 and J usage is TRBJ2-3; D ambiguous. From germline, CDR1 is SGHDN and CDR2 FVKESK. The CDR3 has 13 residues. For the CDR3, the DNA is TGCGCCAGCAGCCAAGATTGGACAGATACGCAGTATTTT. Translation: CASSQDWTDTQYF.

The V gene is TRBV4-1, the J gene TRBJ2-1, with 8 bases identical to TRBD2. The DNA matches TRBJ2-7 better at its end, which makes the J call doubtful. The CDR3 length is 16 residues. Germline V gives CDR1 MGHRA, CDR2 YSYEKL. CDR3 protein: CASSQVLSGGRNEQYF. CDR3 nucleotide sequence: TGCGCCAGCAGCCAAGTTCTATCGGGAGGGAGGAATGAGCAGTACTTC.